The 28 T cell receptor beta chains presented below share a single source sample, sequenced in a study of CD8 T cells in ankylosing spondylitis. Using its own MiXCR run on the 5' RACE reads, TCRdb lists one record per CDR3 protein. The sample lists around 210,000 distinct CDR3 sequences; around 8% were seen once. Sequencing input: blood, either unsorted or a sorted T cell fraction (not recorded which). The source of these receptors is a female donor with ankylosing spondylitis or in good health (not recorded which).

This clonotype was recorded at least ten times. This chain links TRBV29-1 with TRBJ1-1; 7 bases align to TRBD1. V was clipped by 3 bases and J by 7 bases; unmatched bases: 5. This CDR3 has 12 amino acids. Germline V lookup: CDR1 SQVTM, CDR2 ANQGSEA. The chain's CDR3 is CSVDRTGGEAFF. The CDR3 coding sequence is TGCAGCGTTGATAGGACAGGAGGTGAAGCTTTCTTT.

This clonotype was found many times. The V gene is TRBV4-2, the J gene TRBJ1-6, with TRBD1 identical over 7 bases. CDR3 size: 20 residues. The V gene's germline CDR1 is LGHNA and CDR2 YNFKEQ. With V trimmed by 0 bases and J by 3 bases, 14 bases remained unmatched. CDR3 sequence: CASSQDLQGLNPVYNSPLHF. In DNA, the CDR3 is TGTGCCAGCAGCCAAGATTTACAGGGGCTTAACCCTGTCTATAATTCACCCCTCCACTTT.

CDR3 sequence: CALGANEKLFF. The CDR3 region has the DNA TGTGCCCTGGGGGCTAATGAAAAACTGTTTTTT. The chain carries TRBV30 and TRBJ1-4; D might be TRBD1 (5 bases). V lost 8 bases and J 3 bases, leaving 7 bases between the germline ends. Germline V gene lookup returns CDR1 GTSNPN and CDR2 SVGIG (reference sequence). The CDR3 consists of 11 residues. The full variable domain, in which reference TRBV30 and TRBJ1-4 provide the parts outside the CDR3, is SQTIHQWPATLVQPVGSPLSLECTVEGTSNPNLYWYRQAAGRGLQLLFYSVGIGQISSEVPQNLSASRPQDRQFILSSKKLLLSDSGFYLCALGANEKLFFGSGTQLSVL.

There are many counts of this clonotype. V usage is TRBV6-1 and J usage is TRBJ1-1, with D unresolved. Germline-derived CDR1 and CDR2 are MNHNS and SASEGT. The CDR3 runs 15 residues. Trimming removed 4 bases at V and 9 bases at J, with 21 bases between. The CDR3 loop is CASSGIQEGPTQAFF. For the CDR3, the DNA is TGTGCCAGCAGTGGTATCCAGGAGGGTCCCACCCAAGCTTTCTTT.

There are many counts of this clonotype. This rearrangement joins TRBV18 to TRBJ1-2; no definite D call. The CDR3 covers 13 residues. V lost 3 bases and J 2 bases, leaving 7 bases between the germline ends. CDR1 is KGHSH and CDR2 is LQKENI in the germline V gene. DNA for the CDR3: TGTGCCAGCTCACCCACCAGGAACTATGGCTACACCTTC. Protein product: CASSPTRNYGYTF.

This clonotype was observed a few times. This sequence may be a read error, since a much larger clone differs from it by one base. The chain couples TRBV20-1 to TRBJ2-3, with 8 bases aligning to TRBD1. The germline CDR1 and CDR2 sequences are DFQATT and SNEGSKA (reference sequence). This CDR3 comprises 15 residues. The CDR3 DNA sequence: TGCAGTGCTAGGGCCGACAGGGGTAAAGCAGATGCGCAGTATTTT. This gives the protein CSARADRGKADAQYF.

This clonotype was seen only a few times. The chain couples TRBV7-9 to TRBJ2-6, with D perhaps matching TRBD1 (7 bases). This CDR3 spans 17 amino acids. With 5 bases removed from V and 0 bases from J, the gap between germline ends came to 14 bases. Germline CDR1 reads SEHNR; CDR2 reads FQNEAQ (reference sequence). The CDR3 is CASSPGGGSSGANVLTF. In DNA, the CDR3 is TGTGCCAGCAGCCCAGGGGGAGGAAGCTCTGGGGCCAACGTCCTGACTTTC.

The table lists this clonotype with many counts. The chain links TRBV12-3 or TRBV12-4 to TRBJ2-1; D is perhaps TRBD2 (6 bases). There are 14 residues in the CDR3. V was shortened by 5 bases and J by 5 bases, with 13 bases between the two germline ends. The CDR3 loop is CASSPRDSNNEQFF. In DNA, the CDR3 is TGTGCCAGCAGTCCGCGGGACTCAAACAATGAGCAGTTCTTC.

This clonotype was counted many times. The rearrangement joins TRBV5-6 to TRBJ2-1, with TRBD2 identical over 8 bases. This CDR3 is built from 14 residues. The V gene end was trimmed by 3 bases and the J gene end by 8 bases; junction bases not matched to a gene: 7. Germline assignment: CDR1 SGHDT and CDR2 YYEEEE. This CDR3 is CASSSGTRIYEQFF. CDR3 nucleotides: TGTGCCAGCAGCTCCGGGACTAGAATCTATGAGCAGTTCTTC.

The chain has TRBV4-2 and TRBJ2-1; no clear D. This CDR3 has 16 residues. Trimming shortened V by 3 bases and J by 2 bases, and 14 bases separated the two germline ends. Germline CDR1 reads LGHNA; CDR2 reads YNFKEQ. CDR3 in amino acids: CASSHRIGFPYNEQFF. CDR3 coding DNA: TGTGCCAGCAGCCATCGAATAGGTTTCCCCTACAATGAGCAGTTCTTC.

This clonotype was seen repeatedly, ten times or more. This chain connects TRBV28 to TRBJ2-1; TRBD1 is a possible D gene (6 bases). V lost 6 bases to trimming and J lost 8 bases, with 26 bases between them. From germline, CDR1 is MDHEN and CDR2 SYDVKM. This CDR3 contains 17 residues. The CDR3 bases are TGTGCCAGCAGCCCAAGGTCCGGGACACCCACGAGGGATGAGCAGTTCTTC. Translating gives CASSPRSGTPTRDEQFF.

This clonotype was seen only a few times. This chain links TRBV7-2 with TRBJ1-2, with a possible D match to TRBD1 (5 bases). The CDR3 has 14 amino acids. Per the germline V gene, CDR1 is SGHTA and CDR2 is FQGNSA. V lost 5 bases and J 2 bases, leaving 12 bases between the germline ends. As DNA, the CDR3 is TGTGCCAGCAGCCCGGGACTCTTCAACTATGGCTACACCTTC. Encoded protein: CASSPGLFNYGYTF.

The chain combines TRBV19 with TRBJ1-1; tentatively, D is TRBD1 (6 bases). V lost 5 bases to trimming and J lost 4 bases, with 20 bases between them. The germline CDR1 and CDR2 sequences are LNHDA and SQIVND (reference sequence). The CDR3 is made up of 16 amino acids. The CDR3 sequence: CASSALRGRGGTEAFF. CDR3 sequence (DNA): TGTGCCAGTAGTGCCCTTAGGGGGAGGGGAGGCACTGAAGCTTTCTTT.

There are a few counts of this clonotype. One end of the junction is discordant with germline, which a read error may explain. The V gene is TRBV20-1, the J gene TRBJ2-1; 7 bases line up with TRBD2. This CDR3 is 15 amino acids long. The germline gives CDR1 DFQATT, CDR2 SNEGSKA (reference sequence). Here the CDR3 reads CCARSLGGPYNEQFF. The DNA of the CDR3 is TGCTGTGCTAGATCCCTGGGAGGGCCTTACAATGAGCAGTTCTTC.

This clonotype was seen ten or more times. The V and J genes are TRBV7-2 and TRBJ1-2; the D gene is possibly TRBD1 (6 bases). CDR1 SGHTA and CDR2 FQGNSA come from the germline V gene. V lost 5 bases, J lost 1 base, and 14 bases lay in between. The CDR3 length is 15 residues. DNA of the CDR3: TGTGCCAGCAGCGAACAGGGTGTAGGTAACTATGGCTACACCTTC. Protein: CASSEQGVGNYGYTF.

The table lists this clonotype with many counts. This chain uses TRBV3-1 with TRBJ1-1; 8 bases line up with TRBD1. V trimming: 0 bases; J trimming: 5 bases; junction bases outside the gene matches: 11. Germline CDR1 and CDR2: LGHDT and YNNKEL (reference sequence). The CDR3 length is 17 residues. The CDR3 region is CASSQDPTGGGTTEAFF. Written as DNA, the CDR3 is TGTGCCAGCAGCCAAGATCCAACAGGGGGAGGGACGACTGAAGCTTTCTTT.

Note on this clonotype: This sequence may be a read error, since a much larger clone differs from it by one base. The V call is TRBV7-9, the J call TRBJ2-7; maybe TRBD1 (6 bases). V lost 2 bases and J 5 bases, leaving 13 bases between the germline ends. Germline V gene lookup returns CDR1 SEHNR and CDR2 FQNEAQ (reference sequence). The CDR3 has 14 amino acids. Here the CDR3 DNA reads TGTGCCAGCAGCTTAAGCCAGGGGCCCCACGAGCAGTACTTC. Protein product: CASSLSQGPHEQYF.

At least ten counts were recorded for this clonotype. The genes are TRBV6-5 and TRBJ2-3, with 8 bases lining up with TRBD1. CDR3 length equals 16 residues. The junction had 3 bases not matched to a gene; V was cut back by 0 bases and J by 1 base. Germline V lookup: CDR1 MNHEY, CDR2 SVGAGI. This chain's CDR3 is CASSYSGTGRTDTQYF. The CDR3 coding sequence is TGTGCCAGCAGTTACTCCGGGACAGGACGCACAGATACGCAGTATTTT.

This clonotype was observed at least ten times. The chain joins TRBV6-4 to TRBJ1-2, with TRBD1 matching over 8 bases. V shed 8 bases and J 2 bases; nucleotides not matched to a gene: 16. CDR1 is MRHNA, CDR2 SNTAGT, per germline. This CDR3 is 17 amino acids long. The CDR3 protein is CASLDPHPGQENYGYTF. The CDR3 nucleotides read TGTGCCAGCCTTGACCCCCATCCGGGACAGGAAAACTATGGCTACACCTTC.

This clonotype was seen ten or more times. The J gene is TRBJ2-6, the V gene TRBV5-1; the D gene is possibly TRBD1 (7 bases). This CDR3 contains 17 residues. Germline V gene sequence: CDR1 SGHRS, CDR2 YFSETQ. Trimming cost V 0 bases and J 0 bases, with 10 bases left between them. The CDR3 region has the DNA TGCGCCAGCAGCTTGGCGCGGGACAGCTCTGGGGCCAACGTCCTGACTTTC. Translation gives CASSLARDSSGANVLTF.

This clonotype has a count of ten or more. The chain combines TRBV7-9 with TRBJ2-7, with TRBD2 matching over 7 bases. V shed 5 bases, J shed 2 bases, and the junction held 3 bases outside the gene matches. Germline CDR1 reads SEHNR; CDR2 reads FQNEAQ (reference sequence). The CDR3 loop spans 13 amino acids. The CDR3 nucleotides read TGTGCCAGCAGCACAACTAGCGCCTACGAGCAGTACTTC. Amino acid sequence: CASSTTSAYEQYF.

This clonotype came up a few times. The chain uses TRBV14 and TRBJ2-7, with TRBD2 matching 10 bases. The CDR3 covers 15 residues. The junction had 6 bases not matched to a gene; V was cut back by 4 bases and J by 3 bases. Germline lookup yields CDR1 SGHDN and CDR2 FVKESK. CDR3 residues: CASSPLLAGVYEQYF. The CDR3 DNA reads as TGTGCCAGCAGCCCCCTCCTAGCGGGAGTCTACGAGCAGTACTTC.

This clonotype was counted many times. V and J are TRBV6-1 and TRBJ1-1; D possibly corresponds to TRBD1 (5 bases). Trimming stripped 8 bases from V and 1 base from J, with 11 bases between. From germline, CDR1 is MNHNS and CDR2 SASEGT. The CDR3 has 13 amino acids. The CDR3 bases are TGTGCCAGCGGGATTACAGGGAACACTGAAGCTTTCTTT. This translates into CASGITGNTEAFF.

Remarks on this clonotype: The junction does not match germline at one end; this may be a read error. The chain has TRBV11-3 and TRBJ2-1; tentative D call: TRBD2 (6 bases). The CDR3 is 15 amino acids. CDR1 SGHNT and CDR2 YENEEA come from the germline V gene. CDR3 protein: CSSSPRFRAGNEQFF. The DNA for the CDR3 is TGTTCCAGCAGCCCTCGGTTCAGGGCGGGGAATGAGCAGTTCTTC.

This clonotype was counted many times. This rearrangement joins TRBV6-2 or TRBV6-3 to TRBJ2-7, with D unclear. V was shortened by 2 bases and J by 2 bases, with 7 bases between the two germline ends. Germline V lookup: CDR1 MNHEY, CDR2 SVGEGT. This CDR3 has 13 residues. In nucleotides, the CDR3 is TGTGCCAGCAGTTACAATGGCCCCTACGAGCAGTACTTC. Its protein is CASSYNGPYEQYF.

About this clonotype: An end of the junction differs from the germline gene, which may be a read error. The gene calls are TRBV4-3 and TRBJ2-1, with 16 bases lining up with TRBD2. Germline V gene sequence: CDR1 LGHNA, CDR2 YSLEER. The CDR3 loop spans 17 amino acids. This CDR3 is CASSQLLGTSGRGEQFF. In nucleotides, the CDR3 is TGCGCTAGCAGCCAACTCCTCGGGACTAGCGGGAGGGGTGAGCAGTTCTTC.

The chain joins TRBV10-3 to TRBJ1-2, with TRBD1 as a possible D gene (5 bases). The length of the CDR3 is 18 residues. V was cut by 3 bases and J by 0 bases, with 20 bases left in between. Germline V CDR1 and CDR2: ENHRY, SYGVKD. CDR3 sequence: CAISDQQGLGPSNYGYTF. The CDR3 DNA follows: TGTGCCATCAGTGATCAGCAGGGCTTGGGGCCATCTAACTATGGCTACACCTTC.

This clonotype was counted at least ten times. The rearrangement joins TRBV7-2 to TRBJ1-1, with D possibly TRBD1 on 5 matching bases. V lost 1 base and J lost 5, with 11 bases in between. The germline V gene encodes CDR1 SGHTA and CDR2 FQGNSA. The CDR3 extends over 14 amino acids. The DNA for the CDR3 is TGTGCCAGCAGCTTAGTCGGGACGGCAACTGAAGCTTTCTTT. Amino acid sequence: CASSLVGTATEAFF.